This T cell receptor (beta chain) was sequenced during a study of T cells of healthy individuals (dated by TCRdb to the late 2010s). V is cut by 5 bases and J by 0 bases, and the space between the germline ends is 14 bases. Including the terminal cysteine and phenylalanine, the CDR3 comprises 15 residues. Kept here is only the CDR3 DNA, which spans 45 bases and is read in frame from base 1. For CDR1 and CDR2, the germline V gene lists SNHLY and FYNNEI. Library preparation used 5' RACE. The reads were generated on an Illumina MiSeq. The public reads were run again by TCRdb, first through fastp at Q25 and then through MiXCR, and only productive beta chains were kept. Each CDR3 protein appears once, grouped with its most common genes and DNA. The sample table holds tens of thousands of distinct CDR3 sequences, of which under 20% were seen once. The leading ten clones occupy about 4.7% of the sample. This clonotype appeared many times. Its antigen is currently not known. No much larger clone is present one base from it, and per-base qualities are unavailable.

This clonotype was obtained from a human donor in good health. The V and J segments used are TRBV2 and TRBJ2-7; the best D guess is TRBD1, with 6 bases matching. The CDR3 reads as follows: CASSTGFPPSYEQYF. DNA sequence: TGTGCCAGCAGTACAGGGTTTCCGCCCTCCTACGAGCAGTACTTC.